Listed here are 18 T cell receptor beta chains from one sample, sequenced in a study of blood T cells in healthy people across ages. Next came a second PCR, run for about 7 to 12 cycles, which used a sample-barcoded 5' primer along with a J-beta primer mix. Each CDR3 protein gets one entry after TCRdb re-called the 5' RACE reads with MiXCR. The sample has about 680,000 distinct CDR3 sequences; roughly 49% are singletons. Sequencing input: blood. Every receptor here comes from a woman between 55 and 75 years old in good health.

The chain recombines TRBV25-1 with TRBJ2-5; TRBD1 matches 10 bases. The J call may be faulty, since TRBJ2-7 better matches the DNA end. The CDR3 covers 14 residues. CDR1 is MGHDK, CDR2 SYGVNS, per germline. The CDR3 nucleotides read TGTGCCAGCAGTGGGGACAGGGGACCCCGCGAGCAGTACTTC. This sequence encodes CASSGDRGPREQYF.

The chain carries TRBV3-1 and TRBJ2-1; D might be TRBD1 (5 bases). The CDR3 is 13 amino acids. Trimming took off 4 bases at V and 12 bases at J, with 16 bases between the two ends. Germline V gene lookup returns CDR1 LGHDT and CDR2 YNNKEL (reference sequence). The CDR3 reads CASSRRGPQGQFF. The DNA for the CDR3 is TGTGCCAGCAGCCGACGAGGACCGCAGGGGCAGTTCTTC.

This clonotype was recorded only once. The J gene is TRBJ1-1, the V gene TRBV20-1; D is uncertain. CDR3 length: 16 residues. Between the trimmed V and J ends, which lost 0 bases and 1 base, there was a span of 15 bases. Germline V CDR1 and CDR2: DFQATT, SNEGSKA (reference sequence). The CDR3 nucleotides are TGCAGTGCTAGAGATCTGAGGCGGCGGGAGAACACTGAAGCTTTCTTT. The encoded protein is CSARDLRRRENTEAFF.

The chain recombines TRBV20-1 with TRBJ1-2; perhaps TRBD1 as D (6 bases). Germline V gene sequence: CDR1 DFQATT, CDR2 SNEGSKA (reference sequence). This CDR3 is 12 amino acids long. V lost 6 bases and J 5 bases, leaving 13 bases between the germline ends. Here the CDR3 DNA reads TGCAGTGCCGGGGGCAGGGGATATGGCTACACCTTC. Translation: CSAGGRGYGYTF.

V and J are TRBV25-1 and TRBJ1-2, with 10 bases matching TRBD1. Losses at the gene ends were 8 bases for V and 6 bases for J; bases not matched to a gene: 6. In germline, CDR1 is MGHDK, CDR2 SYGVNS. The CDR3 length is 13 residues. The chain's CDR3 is CASGSGTGDGYTF. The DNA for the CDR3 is TGTGCCAGCGGGAGCGGGACAGGGGATGGCTACACCTTC.

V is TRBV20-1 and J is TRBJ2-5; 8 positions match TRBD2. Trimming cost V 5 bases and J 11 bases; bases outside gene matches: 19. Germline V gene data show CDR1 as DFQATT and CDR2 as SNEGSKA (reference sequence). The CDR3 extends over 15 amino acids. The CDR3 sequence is CSADPSSGSGGEQYF. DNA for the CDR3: TGCAGTGCTGACCCCTCAAGCGGGAGTGGAGGTGAGCAGTACTTC.

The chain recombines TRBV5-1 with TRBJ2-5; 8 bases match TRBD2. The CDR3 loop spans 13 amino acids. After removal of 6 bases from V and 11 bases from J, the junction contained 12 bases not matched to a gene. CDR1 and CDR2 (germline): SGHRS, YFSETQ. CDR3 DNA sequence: TGCGCCAGCAATAGCGGGGTTAACAATGAGCAGTACTTC. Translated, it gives CASNSGVNNEQYF. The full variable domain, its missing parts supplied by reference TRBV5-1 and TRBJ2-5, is KAGVTQTPRYLIKTRGQQVTLSCSPISGHRSVSWYQQTPGQGLQFLFEYFSETQRNKGNFPGRFSGRQFSNSRSEMNVSTLELGDSALYLCASNSGVNNEQYFGPGTRLLVL.

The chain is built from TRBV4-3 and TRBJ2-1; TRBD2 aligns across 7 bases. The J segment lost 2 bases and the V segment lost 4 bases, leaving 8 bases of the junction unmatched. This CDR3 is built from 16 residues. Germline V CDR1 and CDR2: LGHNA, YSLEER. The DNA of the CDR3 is TGCGCCAGCAGCCCCTTACTAGCGCCAACCTACAATGAGCAGTTCTTC. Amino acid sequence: CASSPLLAPTYNEQFF.

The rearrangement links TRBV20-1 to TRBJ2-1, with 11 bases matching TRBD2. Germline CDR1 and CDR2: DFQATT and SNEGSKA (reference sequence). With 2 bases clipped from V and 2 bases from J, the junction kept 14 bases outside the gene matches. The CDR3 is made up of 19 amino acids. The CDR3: CSARIKLAGGSFPYNEQFF. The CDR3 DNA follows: TGCAGTGCTAGAATAAAATTAGCGGGAGGGTCATTCCCCTACAATGAGCAGTTCTTC.

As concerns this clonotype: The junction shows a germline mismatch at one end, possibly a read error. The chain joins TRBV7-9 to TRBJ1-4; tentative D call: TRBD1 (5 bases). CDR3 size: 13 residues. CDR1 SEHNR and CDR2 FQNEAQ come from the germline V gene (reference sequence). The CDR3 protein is CASSPGQFEELFF. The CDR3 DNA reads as TGTGCCAGCAGCCCGGGGCAGTTTGAAGAACTGTTTTTT.

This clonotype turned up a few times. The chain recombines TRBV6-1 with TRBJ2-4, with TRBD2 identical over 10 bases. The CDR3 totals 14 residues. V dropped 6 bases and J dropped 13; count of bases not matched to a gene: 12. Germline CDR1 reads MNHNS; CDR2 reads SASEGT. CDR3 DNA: TGTGCCAGCAGCCCAGCGGGAGGGCGAGGGGAGCAGTACTTC. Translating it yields CASSPAGGRGEQYF.

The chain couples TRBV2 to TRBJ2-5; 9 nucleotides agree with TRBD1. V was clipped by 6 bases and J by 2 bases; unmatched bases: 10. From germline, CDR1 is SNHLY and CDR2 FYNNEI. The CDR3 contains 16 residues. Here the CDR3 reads CASSGQGRPNQETQYF. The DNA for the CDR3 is TGTGCCAGCAGCGGACAGGGGAGGCCGAATCAAGAGACCCAGTACTTC. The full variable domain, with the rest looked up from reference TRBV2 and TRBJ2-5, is EPEVTQTPSHQVTQMGQEVILRCVPISNHLYFYWYRQILGQKVEFLVSFYNNEISEKSEIFDDQFSVERPDGSNFTLKIRSTKLEDSAMYFCASSGQGRPNQETQYFGPGTRLLVL.

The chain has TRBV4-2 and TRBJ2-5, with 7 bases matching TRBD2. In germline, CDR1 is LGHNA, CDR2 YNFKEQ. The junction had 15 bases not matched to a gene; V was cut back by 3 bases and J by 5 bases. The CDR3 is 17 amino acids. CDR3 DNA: TGTGCCAGCAGCCATGGAAGCGGGGAGAGCTCCTACGAGACCCAGTACTTC. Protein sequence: CASSHGSGESSYETQYF.

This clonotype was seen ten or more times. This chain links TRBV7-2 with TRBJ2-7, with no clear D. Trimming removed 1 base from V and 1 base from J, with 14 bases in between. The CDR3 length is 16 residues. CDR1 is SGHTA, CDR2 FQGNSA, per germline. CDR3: CASSLDAGWGSYEQYF. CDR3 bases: TGTGCCAGCAGCTTAGATGCAGGTTGGGGTTCCTACGAGCAGTACTTC. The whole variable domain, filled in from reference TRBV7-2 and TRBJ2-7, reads GAGVSQSPSNKVTEKGKDVELRCDPISGHTALYWYRQSLGQGLEFLIYFQGNSAPDKSGLPSDRFSAERTGGSVSTLTIQRTQQEDSAVYLCASSLDAGWGSYEQYFGPGTRLTVT.

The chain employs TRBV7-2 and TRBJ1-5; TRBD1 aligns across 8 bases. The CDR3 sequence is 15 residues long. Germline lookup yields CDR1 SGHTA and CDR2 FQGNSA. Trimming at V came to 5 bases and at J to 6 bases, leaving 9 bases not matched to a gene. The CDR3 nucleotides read TGTGCCAGCAGCGTGGGACAGGCGGCGAGTCAGCCCCAGCATTTT. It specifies CASSVGQAASQPQHF.

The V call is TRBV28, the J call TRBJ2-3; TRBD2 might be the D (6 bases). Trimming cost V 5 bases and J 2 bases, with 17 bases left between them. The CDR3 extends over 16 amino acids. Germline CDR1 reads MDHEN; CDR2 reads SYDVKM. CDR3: CASSTNRDSLTDTQYF. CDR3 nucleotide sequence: TGTGCCAGCAGTACTAACCGGGACTCACTCACAGATACGCAGTATTTT.

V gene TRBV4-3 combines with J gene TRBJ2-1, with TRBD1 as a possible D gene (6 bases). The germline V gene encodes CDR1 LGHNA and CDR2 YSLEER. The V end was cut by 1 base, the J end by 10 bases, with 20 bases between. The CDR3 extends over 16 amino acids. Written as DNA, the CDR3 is TGCGCCAGCAGCCAAGTTAGAGACAGGAGCTCTAGGGAGCAGTTCTTC. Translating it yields CASSQVRDRSSREQFF.

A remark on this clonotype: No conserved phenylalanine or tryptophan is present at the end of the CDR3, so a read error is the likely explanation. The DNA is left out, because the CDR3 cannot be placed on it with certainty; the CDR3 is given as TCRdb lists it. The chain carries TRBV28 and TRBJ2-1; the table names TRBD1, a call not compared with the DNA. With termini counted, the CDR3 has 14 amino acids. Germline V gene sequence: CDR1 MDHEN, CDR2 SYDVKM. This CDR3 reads CASSRTGQAPTFGS.